This T cell receptor beta chain came from a study of blood T cell repertoires in COVID-19. The assay was immunoSEQ multiplex PCR, and TCRdb's table has in-frame clones only and misses some. The data hold around 160,000 clones, with roughly 80% observed a single time. The clonotype originates from a woman in her sixties or seventies who had recovered from COVID-19. Sequences were obtained from PBMCs or T cells enriched from blood (not recorded which).

Written as DNA, the CDR3 is TGCGCCAGCAGCTGGGGAGGGGGAGACACCGGGGAGCTGTTTTTT. It codes for CASSWGGGDTGELFF. The rearrangement links TRBV5-1 to TRBJ2-2; D may be TRBD2 (7 bases). The germline V gene has CDR1 SGHRS and CDR2 YFSETQ. Trimming took 3 bases from V and 3 from J, leaving 12 bases between them. This CDR3 region has 15 residues.